What follows are 14 T cell receptor beta chains derived from one specimen sequenced in a study of blood T cell repertoires in COVID-19. Produced via immunoSEQ multiplex PCR; TCRdb's table is partial and in-frame only. Seen here are some 300,000 clones, more than 75% observed once, and the top ten hold roughly 1%. Sequences were obtained from PBMCs or T cells enriched from blood (not recorded which). These receptor sequences come from a woman in her 30s who had recovered from COVID-19.

The chain uses TRBV5-4 and TRBJ2-7; TRBD2 matches at 7 bases. Germline V CDR1 and CDR2: SGHNT, YYREEE (reference sequence). V shed 0 bases and J 6 bases; nucleotides not matched to a gene: 3. The length of the CDR3 is 13 residues. CDR3 coding DNA: TGTGCCAGCAGCTTGGTACTAGCGTCCGAGCAGTACTTC. As protein: CASSLVLASEQYF.

J is TRBJ1-1 and V is TRBV4-1; 8 positions match TRBD1. V lost 0 bases, J lost 7 bases, and 13 bases stayed unmatched. Per germline, CDR1 MGHRA and CDR2 YSYEKL. CDR3 length equals 17 residues. The CDR3 sequence is CASSQDTAAGGPSEAFF. CDR3 nucleotides: TGCGCCAGCAGCCAAGATACAGCGGCAGGGGGCCCGAGTGAAGCTTTCTTT.

The rearrangement joins TRBV5-4 to TRBJ1-1, with D perhaps TRBD1 (6 bases). Germline CDR1 SGHNT, CDR2 YYREEE (reference sequence). The CDR3 covers 16 residues. V lost 0 bases and J 0 bases, leaving 12 bases between the germline ends. The CDR3 here is CASSLGTDTMNTEAFF. In DNA, the CDR3 is TGTGCCAGCAGCTTGGGGACAGACACTATGAACACTGAAGCTTTCTTT.

The genes are TRBV7-9 and TRBJ2-1; 13 nucleotides agree with TRBD2. Per germline, CDR1 SEHNR and CDR2 FQNEAQ (reference sequence). CDR3 length equals 17 residues. Trimming took 0 bases from V and 6 from J; bases not matched to a gene: 5. In DNA form, the CDR3 reads TGTGCCAGCAGCTTAGCTTTGACTAGCGGGGGGTTCAATGAGCAGTTCTTC. Residues: CASSLALTSGGFNEQFF.

V gene TRBV29-1 combines with J gene TRBJ1-5, with a possible D match to TRBD1 (6 bases). V was cut by 4 bases and J by 3 bases, with 13 bases left in between. Germline V CDR1 and CDR2: SQVTM, ANQGSEA. The CDR3 extends over 14 amino acids. The CDR3 is CSVVWAGVNQPQHF. CDR3 bases: TGCAGCGTTGTATGGGCAGGGGTCAATCAGCCCCAGCATTTT.

This chain joins TRBV3-1 (or the pseudogene TRBV3-2) and TRBJ1-2; D is unclear. Between the trimmed V and J ends, which lost 4 bases and 0 bases, there was a span of 12 bases. CDR3 length equals 15 residues. Germline values: CDR1 LGHDT, CDR2 YNNKEL (reference sequence). The CDR3, as DNA: TGTGCCAGCAGCCCTCTTTCGACACCTAACTATGGCTACACCTTC. Protein sequence: CASSPLSTPNYGYTF.

This clone has a handful of counts. The rearrangement joins TRBV25-1 to TRBJ2-7; 9 nucleotides agree with TRBD2. The CDR3 loop spans 12 amino acids. Germline V gene lookup returns CDR1 MGHDK and CDR2 SYGVNS. V lost 8 bases to trimming and J lost 3 bases; unmatched junction nucleotides: 2. Here the CDR3 DNA reads TGTGCCAGCCAACTAGCGGGCTACGAGCAGTACTTC. It codes for CASQLAGYEQYF.

The CDR3 sequence: CASSTGQGITEAFF. CDR3 in DNA: TGTGCCAGCAGTACCGGACAGGGGATCACTGAAGCTTTCTTT. The chain combines TRBV2 with TRBJ1-1; TRBD1 matches at 9 bases. This CDR3 has 14 residues. V shed 5 bases and J 4 bases; nucleotides not matched to a gene: 5. Germline-derived CDR1 and CDR2 are SNHLY and FYNNEI.

The V and J genes are TRBV28 and TRBJ2-3; 7 nucleotides line up with TRBD2. The CDR3 is 16 amino acids. V was clipped by 6 bases and J by 0 bases; unmatched bases: 9. Germline V gene sequence: CDR1 MDHEN, CDR2 SYDVKM. The CDR3 sequence is CASSIAGEHSTDTQYF. The DNA of the CDR3 is TGTGCCAGCAGCATCGCGGGGGAGCACAGCACAGATACGCAGTATTTT.

The chain links TRBV30 to TRBJ1-2; 10 bases map to TRBD1. Germline CDR1 reads GTSNPN; CDR2 reads SVGIG (reference sequence). The CDR3 is made up of 19 amino acids. J was trimmed by 1 base and V by 0 bases; bases with no gene match: 14. The CDR3 here is CAWSVRDRGPRPLNYGYTF. For the CDR3, the DNA is TGTGCCTGGAGTGTACGGGACAGGGGTCCGCGGCCCCTTAACTATGGCTACACCTTC. The complete variable domain, with remaining parts taken from reference TRBV30 and TRBJ1-2, reads SQTIHQWPATLVQPVGSPLSLECTVEGTSNPNLYWYRQAAGRGLQLLFYSVGIGQISSEVPQNLSASRPQDRQFILSSKKLLLSDSGFYLCAWSVRDRGPRPLNYGYTFGSGTRLTVV.

The chain has TRBV9 and TRBJ1-4, with D maybe TRBD1 (5 bases). This CDR3 is built from 17 residues. V was trimmed by 0 bases and J by 8 bases, leaving 20 bases between them. Germline CDR1 and CDR2: SGDLS and YYNGEE. CDR3 loop: CASSVGQLGHGSEKLFF. CDR3 sequence (DNA): TGTGCCAGCAGCGTAGGTCAGTTGGGGCACGGGAGCGAAAAACTGTTTTTT.

The V and J genes are TRBV6-5 and TRBJ2-3, with D tentatively TRBD2 (6 bases). V shed 2 bases and J shed 0 bases, with 9 bases lying between them. Germline V gene data show CDR1 as MNHEY and CDR2 as SVGAGI. The CDR3 runs to 15 residues. CDR3 coding DNA: TGTGCCAGCAGTTACAGGCGGGGCAGCACAGATACGCAGTATTTT. Protein: CASSYRRGSTDTQYF.

The rearrangement links TRBV4-1 to TRBJ2-3; 10 bases are a match to TRBD2. This CDR3 has 17 residues. The germline V gene encodes CDR1 MGHRA and CDR2 YSYEKL. The J segment lost 3 bases and the V segment lost 3 bases, leaving 9 bases of the junction unmatched. Written as DNA, the CDR3 is TGCGCCAGCAGCCAGCCTCTACTAGCGGGGAAAACAGATACGCAGTATTTT. Amino acid sequence: CASSQPLLAGKTDTQYF.

This clone was observed a handful of times. V gene TRBV7-9 combines with J gene TRBJ1-5; 7 bases are a match to TRBD1. The germline V gene has CDR1 SEHNR and CDR2 FQNEAQ (reference sequence). V dropped 5 bases and J dropped 8; count of bases not matched to a gene: 12. The length of the CDR3 is 15 residues. The CDR3 spells CASSLPGQGDEPQHF. The CDR3 region has the DNA TGTGCCAGCAGCCTTCCGGGTCAGGGGGATGAGCCCCAGCATTTT.